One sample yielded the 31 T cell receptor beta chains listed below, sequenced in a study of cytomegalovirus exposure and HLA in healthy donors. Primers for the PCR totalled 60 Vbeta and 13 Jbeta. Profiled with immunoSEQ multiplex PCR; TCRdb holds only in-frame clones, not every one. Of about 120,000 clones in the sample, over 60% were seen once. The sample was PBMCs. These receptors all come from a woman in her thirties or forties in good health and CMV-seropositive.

CDR3 in amino acids: CASSPLAGGSRETQYF. The CDR3 DNA reads as TGTGCCAGTAGTCCCCTAGCGGGGGGTAGTAGAGAGACCCAGTACTTC. The chain uses TRBV19 and TRBJ2-5, with TRBD2 matching 11 bases. The V gene's germline CDR1 is LNHDA and CDR2 SQIVND (reference sequence). The V and J ends lost 5 bases and 4 bases, in that order; junction bases with no gene match: 9. The CDR3 runs to 16 residues.

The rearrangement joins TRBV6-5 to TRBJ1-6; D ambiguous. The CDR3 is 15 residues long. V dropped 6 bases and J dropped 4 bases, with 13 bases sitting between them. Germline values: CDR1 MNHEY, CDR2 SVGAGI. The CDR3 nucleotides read TGTGCCAGCAGCCAGAAACGGGGTTATAATTCACCCCTCCACTTT. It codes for CASSQKRGYNSPLHF.

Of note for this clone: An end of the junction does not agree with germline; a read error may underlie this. The CDR3 nucleotides are TGTTCCAGCAGCGGCCGGGACAGGGGCCAGGGTGAAAAACTGTTTTTT. This encodes CSSSGRDRGQGEKLFF. The chain employs TRBV7-9 and TRBJ1-4; TRBD1 aligns across 10 bases. The germline CDR1 and CDR2 sequences are SEHNR and FQNEAQ (reference sequence). CDR3 length equals 16 residues.

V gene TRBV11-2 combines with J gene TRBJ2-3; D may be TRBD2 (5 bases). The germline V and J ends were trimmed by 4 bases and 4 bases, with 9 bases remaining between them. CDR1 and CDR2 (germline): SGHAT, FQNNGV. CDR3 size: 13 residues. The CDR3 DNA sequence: TGTGCCAGCAGCTCACTAGACTCAGATACGCAGTATTTT. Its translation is CASSSLDSDTQYF.

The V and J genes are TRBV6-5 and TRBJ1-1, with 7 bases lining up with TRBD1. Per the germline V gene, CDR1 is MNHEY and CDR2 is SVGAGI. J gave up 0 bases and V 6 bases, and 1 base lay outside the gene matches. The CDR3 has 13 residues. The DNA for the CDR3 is TGTGCCAGCAGGGGACAGATGAACACTGAAGCTTTCTTT. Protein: CASRGQMNTEAFF.

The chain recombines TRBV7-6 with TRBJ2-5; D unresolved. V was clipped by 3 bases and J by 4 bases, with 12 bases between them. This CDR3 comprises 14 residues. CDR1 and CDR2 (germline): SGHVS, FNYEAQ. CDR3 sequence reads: CASSFLGLGETQYF. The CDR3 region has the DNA TGTGCCAGCAGCTTCCTGGGCTTAGGAGAGACCCAGTACTTC.

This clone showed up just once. The CDR3, as DNA: TGTGCCAGCAGCTTAGTTGCCGACAGTAGCTCCTACAATGAGCAGTTCTTC. Its translation: CASSLVADSSSYNEQFF. The chain is built from TRBV7-6 and TRBJ2-1, with TRBD1 as a possible D gene (5 bases). Germline CDR1 and CDR2: SGHVS and FNYEAQ. This CDR3 is 17 amino acids long. The V end lost 1 base, the J end lost 0 bases, and 13 bases lay between the germline ends.

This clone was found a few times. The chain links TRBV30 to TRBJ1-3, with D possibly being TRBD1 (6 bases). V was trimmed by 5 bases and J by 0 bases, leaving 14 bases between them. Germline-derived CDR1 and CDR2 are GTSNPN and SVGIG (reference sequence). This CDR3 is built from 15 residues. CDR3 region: CAWGEGGYSGNTIYF. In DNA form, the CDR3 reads TGTGCCTGGGGGGAAGGGGGATACTCTGGAAACACCATATATTTT.

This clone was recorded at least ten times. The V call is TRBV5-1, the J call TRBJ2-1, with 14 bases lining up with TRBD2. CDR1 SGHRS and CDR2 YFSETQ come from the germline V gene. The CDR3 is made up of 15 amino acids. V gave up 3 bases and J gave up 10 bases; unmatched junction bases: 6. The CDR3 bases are TGCGCCAGCAGCTGGGGACTAGCGGGAGTGGAGGAGCAGTTCTTC. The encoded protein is CASSWGLAGVEEQFF. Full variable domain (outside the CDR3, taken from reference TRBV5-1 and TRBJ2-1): KAGVTQTPRYLIKTRGQQVTLSCSPISGHRSVSWYQQTPGQGLQFLFEYFSETQRNKGNFPGRFSGRQFSNSRSEMNVSTLELGDSALYLCASSWGLAGVEEQFFGPGTRLTVL.

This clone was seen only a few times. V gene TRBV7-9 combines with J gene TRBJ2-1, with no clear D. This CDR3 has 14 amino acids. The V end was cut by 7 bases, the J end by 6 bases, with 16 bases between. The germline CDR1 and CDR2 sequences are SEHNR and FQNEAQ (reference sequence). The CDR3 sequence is CASTFQDGSNEQFF. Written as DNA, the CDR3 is TGTGCCAGCACCTTCCAGGATGGGTCCAATGAGCAGTTCTTC.

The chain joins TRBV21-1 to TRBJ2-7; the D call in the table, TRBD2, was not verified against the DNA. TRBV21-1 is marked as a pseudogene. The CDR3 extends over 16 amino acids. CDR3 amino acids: CASSKALGLAHYEQYF. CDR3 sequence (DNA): TGTGCCAGCAGCAAAGCGCTGGGACTAGCGCACTACGAGCAGTACTTC.

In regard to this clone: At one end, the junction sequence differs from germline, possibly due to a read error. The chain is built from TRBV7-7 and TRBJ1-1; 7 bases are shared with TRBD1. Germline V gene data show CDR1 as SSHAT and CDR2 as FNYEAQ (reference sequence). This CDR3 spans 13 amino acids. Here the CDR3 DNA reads TGTGCTAGCAGCACAGGGGAGAACACTGAAGCTTTCTTT. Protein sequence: CASSTGENTEAFF.

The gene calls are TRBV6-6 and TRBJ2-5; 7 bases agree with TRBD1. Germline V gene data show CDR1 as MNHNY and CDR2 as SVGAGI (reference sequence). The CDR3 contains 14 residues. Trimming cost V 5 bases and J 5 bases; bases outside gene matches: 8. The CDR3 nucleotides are TGTGCCAGCAGTGCAACGACAGGGAAGGAGACCCAGTACTTC. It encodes CASSATTGKETQYF.

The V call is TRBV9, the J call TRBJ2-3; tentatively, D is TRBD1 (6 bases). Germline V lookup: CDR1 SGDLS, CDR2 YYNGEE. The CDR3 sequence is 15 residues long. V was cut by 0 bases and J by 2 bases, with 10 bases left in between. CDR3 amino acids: CASSVVGATTDTQYF. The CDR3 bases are TGTGCCAGCAGCGTAGTGGGGGCTACCACAGATACGCAGTATTTT.

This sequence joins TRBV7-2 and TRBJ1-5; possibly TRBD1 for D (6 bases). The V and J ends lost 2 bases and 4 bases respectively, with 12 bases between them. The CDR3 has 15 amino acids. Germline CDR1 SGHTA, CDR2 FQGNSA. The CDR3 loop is CASSLQDRLNQPQHF. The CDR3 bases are TGTGCCAGCAGCTTACAAGACAGGCTTAATCAGCCCCAGCATTTT.

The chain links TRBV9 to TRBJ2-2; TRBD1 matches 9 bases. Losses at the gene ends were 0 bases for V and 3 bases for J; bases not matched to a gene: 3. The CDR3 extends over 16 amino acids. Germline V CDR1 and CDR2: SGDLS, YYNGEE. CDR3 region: CASSVGGTGHTGELFF. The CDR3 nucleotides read TGTGCCAGCAGCGTAGGGGGGACAGGGCACACCGGGGAGCTGTTTTTT.

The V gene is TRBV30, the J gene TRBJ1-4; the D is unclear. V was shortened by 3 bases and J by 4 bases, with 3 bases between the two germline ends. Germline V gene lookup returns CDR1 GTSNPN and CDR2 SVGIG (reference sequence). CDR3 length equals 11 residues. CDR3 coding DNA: TGTGCCTGGAGCCTTAATGAAAAACTGTTTTTT. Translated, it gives CAWSLNEKLFF.

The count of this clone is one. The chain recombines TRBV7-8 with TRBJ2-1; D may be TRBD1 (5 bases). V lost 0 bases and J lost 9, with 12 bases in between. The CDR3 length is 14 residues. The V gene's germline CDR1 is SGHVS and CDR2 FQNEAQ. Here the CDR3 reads CASSLAQGSGEQFF. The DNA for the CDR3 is TGTGCCAGCAGCTTAGCTCAGGGTTCTGGTGAGCAGTTCTTC. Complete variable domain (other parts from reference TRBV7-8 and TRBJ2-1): GAGVSQSPRYKVAKRGQDVALRCDPISGHVSLFWYQQALGQGPEFLTYFQNEAQLDKSGLPSDRFFAERPEGSVSTLKIQRTQQEDSAVYLCASSLAQGSGEQFFGPGTRLTVL.

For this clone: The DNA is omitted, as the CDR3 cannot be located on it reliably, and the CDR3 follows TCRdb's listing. CDR3 sequence reads: CSVEGGLRAGQPQHF. The V and J genes are TRBV29-1 and TRBJ1-5. The germline V gene has CDR1 SQVTM and CDR2 ANQGSEA. 15 amino acids form the CDR3, both terminal residues included.

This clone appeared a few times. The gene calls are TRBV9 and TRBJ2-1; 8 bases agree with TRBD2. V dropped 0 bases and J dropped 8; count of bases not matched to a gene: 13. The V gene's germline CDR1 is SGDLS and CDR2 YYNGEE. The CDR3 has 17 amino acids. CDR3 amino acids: CASSVGVSGKLRDEQFF. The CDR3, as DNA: TGTGCCAGCAGCGTAGGTGTTAGCGGGAAACTTAGGGATGAGCAGTTCTTC. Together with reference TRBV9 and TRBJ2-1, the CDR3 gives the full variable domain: DSGVTQTPKHLITATGQRVTLRCSPRSGDLSVYWYQQSLDQGLQFLIQYYNGEERAKGNILERFSAQQFPDLHSELNLSSLELGDSALYFCASSVGVSGKLRDEQFFGPGTRLTVL.

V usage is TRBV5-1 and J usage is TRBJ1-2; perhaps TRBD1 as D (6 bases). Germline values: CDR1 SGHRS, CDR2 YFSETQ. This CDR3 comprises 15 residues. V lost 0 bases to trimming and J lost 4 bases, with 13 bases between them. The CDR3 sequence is CASSLEPGVSYGYTF. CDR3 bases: TGCGCCAGCAGCTTGGAGCCAGGGGTTTCCTATGGCTACACCTTC.

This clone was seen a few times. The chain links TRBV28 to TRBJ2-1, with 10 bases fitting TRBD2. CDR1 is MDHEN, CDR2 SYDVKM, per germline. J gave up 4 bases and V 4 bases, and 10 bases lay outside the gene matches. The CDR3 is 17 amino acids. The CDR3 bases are TGTGCCAGCAGTTCTTCCGAGGGAGCGGGAGGGTACAATGAGCAGTTCTTC. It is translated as CASSSSEGAGGYNEQFF.

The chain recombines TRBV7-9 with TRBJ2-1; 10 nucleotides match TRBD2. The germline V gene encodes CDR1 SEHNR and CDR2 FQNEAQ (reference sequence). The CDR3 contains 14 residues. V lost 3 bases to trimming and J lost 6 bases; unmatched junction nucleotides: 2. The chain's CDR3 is CASSFTSGINEQFF. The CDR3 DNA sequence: TGTGCCAGCAGCTTCACTAGCGGGATCAATGAGCAGTTCTTC.

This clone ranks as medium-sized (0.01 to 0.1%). The DNA of the CDR3 is TGCGCCAGCAGTGAGGGGTCTAGCGGTACCTACGAGCAGTACTTC. This codes for CASSEGSSGTYEQYF. This chain connects TRBV10-1 to TRBJ2-7; 7 bases fit TRBD2. The germline CDR1 and CDR2 sequences are WNHNN and SYGVQD (reference sequence). V was pared by 2 bases and J by 2 bases, with 6 bases of the junction left unmatched. This CDR3 has 15 residues.

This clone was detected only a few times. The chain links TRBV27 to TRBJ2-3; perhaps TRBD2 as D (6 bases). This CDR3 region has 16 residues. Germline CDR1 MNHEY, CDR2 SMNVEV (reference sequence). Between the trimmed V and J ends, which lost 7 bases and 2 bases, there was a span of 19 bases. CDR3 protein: CASKFGTHYNTDTQYF. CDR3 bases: TGTGCCAGCAAATTCGGGACTCACTATAACACAGATACGCAGTATTTT.

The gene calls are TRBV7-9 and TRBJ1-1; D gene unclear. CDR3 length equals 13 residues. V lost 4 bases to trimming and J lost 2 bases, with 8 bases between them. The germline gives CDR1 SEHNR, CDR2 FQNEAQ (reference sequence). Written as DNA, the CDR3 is TGTGCCAGCAGCTACGAGAGCAACACTGAAGCTTTCTTT. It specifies CASSYESNTEAFF.

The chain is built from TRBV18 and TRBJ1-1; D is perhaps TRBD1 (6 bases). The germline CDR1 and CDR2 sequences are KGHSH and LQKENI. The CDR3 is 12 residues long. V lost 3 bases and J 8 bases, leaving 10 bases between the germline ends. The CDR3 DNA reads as TGTGCCAGCTCACCGGCAGGGGCAGAAGCTTTCTTT. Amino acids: CASSPAGAEAFF.

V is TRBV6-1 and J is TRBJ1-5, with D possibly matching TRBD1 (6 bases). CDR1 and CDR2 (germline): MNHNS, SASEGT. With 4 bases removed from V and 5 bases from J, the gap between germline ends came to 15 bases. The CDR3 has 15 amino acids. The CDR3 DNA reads TGTGCCAGCAGTGGGGGACACGGAATCGATCAGCCCCAGCATTTT. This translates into CASSGGHGIDQPQHF.

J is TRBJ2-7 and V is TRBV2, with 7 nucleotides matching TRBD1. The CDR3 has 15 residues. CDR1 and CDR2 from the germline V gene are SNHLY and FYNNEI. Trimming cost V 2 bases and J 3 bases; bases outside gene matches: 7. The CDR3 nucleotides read TGTGCCAGCAGTGAACAGGGACAGCCTTACTACGAGCAGTACTTC. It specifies CASSEQGQPYYEQYF.

The CDR3, as DNA: TGTGCCAGCAGTTACTCGGGGGACATTAATGAAAAACTGTTTTTT. Encoded protein: CASSYSGDINEKLFF. This rearrangement joins TRBV6-6 to TRBJ1-4; maybe TRBD1 (6 bases). Germline CDR1 MNHNY, CDR2 SVGAGI (reference sequence). With 0 bases removed from V and 4 bases from J, the gap between germline ends came to 9 bases. CDR3 length: 15 amino acids.

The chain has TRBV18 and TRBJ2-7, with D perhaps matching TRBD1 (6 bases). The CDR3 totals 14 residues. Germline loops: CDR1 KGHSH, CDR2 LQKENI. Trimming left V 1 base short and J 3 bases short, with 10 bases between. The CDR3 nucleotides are TGTGCCAGCTCACCACGCCAGGGACACTACGAGCAGTACTTC. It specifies CASSPRQGHYEQYF. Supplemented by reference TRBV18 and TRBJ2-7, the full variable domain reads NAGVMQNPRHLVRRRGQEARLRCSPMKGHSHVYWYRQLPEEGLKFMVYLQKENIIDESGMPKERFSAEFPKEGPSILRIQQVVRGDSAAYFCASSPRQGHYEQYFGPGTRLTVT.